The 5 T cell receptor beta chains below come from one sample, sequenced in a study of OX40 agonist ivuxolimab in advanced cancers. Repertoires were generated with immunoSEQ multiplex PCR, while TCRdb's copy carries only in-frame clones and drops some. The sample has around 78,000 clones, roughly 80% seen once. Specimen: CD4+ or CD8+ T cells sorted from blood, collected in a trial of the OX40 agonist ivuxolimab. These receptors were collected from an adult with an advanced solid tumor such as melanoma, head and neck, liver or kidney cancer.

The chain is built from TRBV4-1 and TRBJ1-3, with TRBD1 as a possible D gene (6 bases). Germline assignment: CDR1 MGHRA and CDR2 YSYEKL. Trimming left V 0 bases short and J 2 bases short, with 11 bases between. The CDR3 extends over 16 amino acids. CDR3 bases: TGCGCCAGCAGCCAAGAAAACAGGGTAGCTGGAAACACCATATATTTT. Translated: CASSQENRVAGNTIYF.

The chain links TRBV4-3 to TRBJ2-3; 7 bases agree with TRBD2. V lost 0 bases to trimming and J lost 2 bases; unmatched junction nucleotides: 5. This CDR3 contains 16 residues. The germline gives CDR1 LGHNA, CDR2 YSLEER. CDR3 region: CASSQEYGGITDTQYF. CDR3 bases: TGCGCCAGCAGCCAAGAGTACGGGGGGATCACAGATACGCAGTATTTT.

The genes are TRBV5-1 and TRBJ1-4; maybe TRBD1 (6 bases). This CDR3 is 13 amino acids long. Germline CDR1 SGHRS, CDR2 YFSETQ. V lost 6 bases to trimming and J lost 7 bases, with 13 bases between them. The CDR3 DNA reads as TGCGCCAGCAAACAACAGGGAGGTGAAAAACTGTTTTTT. This encodes CASKQQGGEKLFF.

The chain links TRBV4-2 to TRBJ1-6; the match to TRBD1 covers 7 bases. Germline values: CDR1 LGHNA, CDR2 YNFKEQ. This CDR3 has 14 residues. J gave up 6 bases and V 5 bases, and 4 bases lay outside the gene matches. CDR3 protein: CASSWTGVNSPLHF. The CDR3 bases are TGTGCCAGCAGCTGGACAGGAGTTAATTCACCCCTCCACTTT.

J is TRBJ2-1 and V is TRBV7-9; the match to TRBD1 covers 7 bases. J was trimmed by 7 bases and V by 1 base; bases with no gene match: 4. The CDR3 runs 14 residues. Germline V CDR1 and CDR2: SEHNR, FQNEAQ (reference sequence). CDR3 loop: CASSLESRGNEQFF. The CDR3 nucleotides are TGTGCCAGCAGCTTAGAGTCCAGGGGGAATGAGCAGTTCTTC.